This T cell receptor beta chain was found in a study of T cell responses to AZD1222 COVID-19 vaccine. Notes on the study in general: White British people made up most donors, females outnumbered males, and clonal diversity was possibly underestimated. At baseline, seropositivity was found in only 5 to 7 AZD1222 recipients.

TCRdb's table, derived via immunoSEQ multiplex PCR, lists solely in-frame clones and lacks some. The profile shows about 96,000 clones, 85% to 90% of them singletons. Germline-derived CDR1 and CDR2 are SNHLY and FYNNEI. This CDR3 comprises 14 residues. Germline trimming cut 8 bases from V and 4 bases from J; bases unmatched to any gene: 5. A note on this clone: Its antigen is unknown.

The sample was peripheral blood, taken on day 0 of AZD1222 vaccination. V gene TRBV2 combines with J gene TRBJ2-7, with 13 bases matching TRBD2. The sequence derives from an adult in good health. This CDR3 reads CASGTSGISYEQYF. The CDR3 DNA is TGTGCCAGCGGGACTAGCGGGATTTCGTACGAGCAGTACTTC.